The 8 T cell receptor beta chains listed next were all sequenced from one sample in a study of blood T cell repertoires in COVID-19. Repertoires were generated with immunoSEQ multiplex PCR, while TCRdb's copy carries only in-frame clones and drops some. Of about 400,000 clones in the sample, 88% were seen once. The sample taken for sequencing was PBMCs or T cells enriched from blood (not recorded which). These receptors all stem from a woman aged 40 to 50 with acute COVID-19.

About this clone itself: Other DNA sequences of this sample code for an identical CDR3. This chain connects TRBV4-1 to TRBJ2-3, with D possibly TRBD2 on 5 matching bases. Trimming removed 1 base at V and 0 bases at J, with 5 bases between. CDR1 and CDR2 from the germline V gene are MGHRA and YSYEKL. The CDR3 contains 14 residues. For the CDR3, the DNA is TGCGCCAGCAGCCAAGGAGGGAGCACAGATACGCAGTATTTT. This codes for CASSQGGSTDTQYF.

The chain recombines TRBV2 with TRBJ1-5; TRBD1 aligns across 9 bases. After removal of 3 bases from V and 7 bases from J, the junction contained 4 bases not matched to a gene. The CDR3 consists of 14 residues. CDR1 and CDR2 from the germline V gene are SNHLY and FYNNEI. The chain's CDR3 is CASSDGTGRQPQHF. The CDR3 coding sequence is TGTGCCAGCAGTGATGGGACAGGGCGGCAGCCCCAGCATTTT.

The chain couples TRBV4-1 to TRBJ2-7, with D hard to call. Germline CDR1 is MGHRA and CDR2 is YSYEKL. The V end lost 2 bases, the J end lost 4 bases, and 12 bases lay between the germline ends. The CDR3 has 14 residues. The CDR3: CASSQFPGLYEQYF. Written as DNA, the CDR3 is TGCGCCAGCAGCCAATTCCCTGGCTTATACGAGCAGTACTTC.

A word on this clone: The sample holds other DNA sequences that translate to the same CDR3. The chain uses TRBV5-1 and TRBJ2-1; D perhaps matches TRBD1 (6 bases). Germline V gene sequence: CDR1 SGHRS, CDR2 YFSETQ. With 0 bases removed from V and 0 bases from J, the gap between germline ends came to 7 bases. This CDR3 is built from 15 residues. DNA of the CDR3: TGCGCCAGCAGCTTGGTACAGGGCTCCTACAATGAGCAGTTCTTC. Its protein is CASSLVQGSYNEQFF.

This clone has a handful of counts. This chain connects TRBV14 to TRBJ2-2, with 8 nucleotides matching TRBD1. V lost 2 bases and J lost 3; bases outside the gene matches: 8. The CDR3 contains 17 residues. Germline CDR1 SGHDN, CDR2 FVKESK. CDR3 protein: CASSQSLQGAYTGELFF. DNA of the CDR3: TGTGCCAGCAGCCAATCTCTCCAGGGGGCGTACACCGGGGAGCTGTTTTTT.

This rearrangement joins TRBV28 to TRBJ2-7; 10 nucleotides agree with TRBD1. Germline V gene data show CDR1 as MDHEN and CDR2 as SYDVKM. After removal of 2 bases from V and 6 bases from J, the junction contained 7 bases not matched to a gene. This CDR3 contains 15 residues. CDR3: CASSLGTGVTGEQYF. As DNA, the CDR3 is TGTGCCAGCAGTTTAGGGACAGGGGTTACTGGCGAGCAGTACTTC. Combining the CDR3 with reference TRBV28 and TRBJ2-7 gives the whole variable domain DVKVTQSSRYLVKRTGEKVFLECVQDMDHENMFWYRQDPGLGLRLIYFSYDVKMKEKGDIPEGYSVSREKKERFSLILESASTNQTSMYLCASSLGTGVTGEQYFGPGTRLTVT.

V usage is TRBV11-3 and J usage is TRBJ1-3; 9 nucleotides align to TRBD1. This CDR3 comprises 15 residues. With 5 bases clipped from V and 2 bases from J, the junction kept 4 bases outside the gene matches. CDR1 and CDR2 from the germline V gene are SGHNT and YENEEA. CDR3 in amino acids: CASSKQGATGNTIYF. In DNA form, the CDR3 reads TGTGCCAGCAGCAAACAGGGGGCAACTGGAAACACCATATATTTT.

The chain has TRBV29-1 and TRBJ1-1, with D perhaps TRBD1 (5 bases). Per germline, CDR1 SQVTM and CDR2 ANQGSEA. The CDR3 has 12 residues. V lost 7 bases to trimming and J lost 3 bases, with 12 bases between them. CDR3 coding DNA: TGCAGCGGCGGACAACAGGACACTGAAGCTTTCTTT. This translates into CSGGQQDTEAFF.